A single sample gave rise to the 8 T cell receptor beta chains below, sequenced in a study of T cell repertoires in cytomegalovirus infection. TCRdb ran MiXCR on the reads and lists one entry per CDR3 protein. This table has roughly 150,000 distinct CDR3 sequences, 32% appearing once. Antigens of these TCRs are unknown. Sequencing was performed on CD8+ T cells from cultured PBMCs, taken from culture after CMV antigen stimulation. The receptors shown here come from a human donor in good health (CMV status not recorded). Some clones in this sample may be carry-over from other donors' samples.

V is TRBV6-5 and J is TRBJ1-5; possibly TRBD1 for D (5 bases). V was pared by 10 bases and J by 2 bases, with 12 bases between. CDR3 length: 13 amino acids. In germline, CDR1 is MNHEY, CDR2 SVGAGI. CDR3 sequence: CATGGFGNQPQHF. The CDR3 DNA sequence: TGTGCCACCGGGGGGTTCGGCAATCAGCCCCAGCATTTT.

This chain links TRBV27 with TRBJ1-6; maybe TRBD1 (6 bases). Germline values: CDR1 MNHEY, CDR2 SMNVEV (reference sequence). The CDR3 covers 15 residues. V shed 3 bases and J shed 9 bases, with 15 bases lying between them. CDR3 loop: CASSFYGGASSPLHF. CDR3 in DNA: TGTGCCAGCAGTTTTTACGGGGGGGCGAGTTCACCCCTCCACTTT.

In this sample, this clonotype turned up a few times. The chain uses TRBV7-2 and TRBJ2-7; 13 nucleotides match TRBD2. The CDR3 is 16 residues long. The V segment lost 5 bases and the J segment 2 bases; nucleotides outside the gene matches: 6. Germline V CDR1 and CDR2: SGHTA, FQGNSA. CDR3: CASSGLAGVRAYEQYF. The DNA of the CDR3 is TGTGCCAGCAGCGGACTAGCGGGGGTCCGGGCCTACGAGCAGTACTTC. Variable domain in full (rest from reference TRBV7-2 and TRBJ2-7): GAGVSQSPSNKVTEKGKDVELRCDPISGHTALYWYRQSLGQGLEFLIYFQGNSAPDKSGLPSDRFSAERTGGSVSTLTIQRTQQEDSAVYLCASSGLAGVRAYEQYFGPGTRLTVT.

V and J are TRBV27 and TRBJ1-1; D is uncertain. Trimming took off 2 bases at V and 7 bases at J, with 11 bases between the two ends. Germline V CDR1 and CDR2: MNHEY, SMNVEV (reference sequence). CDR3 length equals 13 residues. The CDR3 sequence is CASSLDSAVEAFF. CDR3 in DNA: TGTGCCAGCAGTTTAGACTCCGCCGTTGAAGCTTTCTTT.

This clonotype was detected ten times or more. The chain recombines TRBV7-3 with TRBJ1-3; TRBD1 agrees at 9 bases. Germline loops: CDR1 SGHTA, CDR2 FQGTGA. The CDR3 covers 19 residues. The V gene end was trimmed by 5 bases and the J gene end by 4 bases; junction bases not matched to a gene: 18. CDR3 in DNA: TGTGCCAGCAGCGTGCCGGACAGGGGTATCTCGGCGTCGGGAAACACCATATATTTT. It yields the protein CASSVPDRGISASGNTIYF.

The chain is built from TRBV5-6 and TRBJ1-5; D gene uncertain. This CDR3 is built from 16 residues. Germline assignment: CDR1 SGHDT and CDR2 YYEEEE. V lost 4 bases and J 1 base, leaving 15 bases between the germline ends. The CDR3 protein is CASSPSDGGSNQPQHF. As DNA, the CDR3 is TGTGCCAGCAGCCCCTCGGATGGTGGGAGCAATCAGCCCCAGCATTTT.

This clonotype showed up many times. The rearrangement joins TRBV7-8 to TRBJ2-1; 8 bases are shared with TRBD1. V dropped 5 bases and J dropped 0; count of bases not matched to a gene: 6. The V gene's germline CDR1 is SGHVS and CDR2 FQNEAQ. The CDR3 consists of 16 residues. CDR3 sequence reads: CASSPGGQGSYNEQFF. The DNA for the CDR3 is TGTGCCAGCAGCCCAGGGGGCCAGGGCTCCTACAATGAGCAGTTCTTC.

The rearrangement links TRBV12-5 to TRBJ1-1, with D tentatively TRBD1 (5 bases). CDR3 length: 16 residues. CDR1 is LGHNT, CDR2 FRNRAP, per germline. V lost 1 base, J lost 1 base, and 13 bases lay in between. CDR3 sequence (DNA): TGTGCTAGTGGTTTGGCCGGACAAAAACCGAACACTGAAGCTTTCTTT. This gives the protein CASGLAGQKPNTEAFF.